A selection of T cell receptor beta chains follows, all from one sample in a study of CD8+ T cells in alopecia areata. Measured with immunoSEQ multiplex PCR; TCRdb has only the in-frame clones, and not every one. The sample consists of about 150,000 clones, around 50% of them appearing once. This specimen was CD4+ T cells sorted from blood, taken at week 0. Receptors originate from a human donor with alopecia areata. Both conserved end residues are part of each CDR3. A D gene is named only where the DNA matches it firmly. Rows may omit the clone size; those that give it use once, few, many or a size class.

j_call clone_size d_call cdr3_length v_call cdr3_nt cdr3_aa
TRBJ2-7 - TRBD1 14 TRBV29-1 TGCAGCGTGATACCCGGGACAGGGTATTACGAGCAGTACTTC CSVIPGTGYYEQYF
TRBJ2-1 - TRBD1 16 TRBV29-1 TGCAGCGTTGCCCCGCAACTCGGGACAGGAAGTCGTGAGCAGTTCTTC CSVAPQLGTGSREQFF
TRBJ1-1 few - 11 TRBV25-1 TGTGCCAGCAGTGAGAGGACTGAAGCTTTCTTT CASSERTEAFF
TRBJ2-7 - - 14 TRBV5-6 TGTGCCAGCAGCTTGGGCCCTCGGGTGTTCGAGCAGTACTTC CASSLGPRVFEQYF
TRBJ1-1 few - 15 TRBV2 TGTGCCAGCAGTGAAGCGCTTAAACTGGGGGGTCGAGCTTTCTTT CASSEALKLGGRAFF
TRBJ1-1 - - 12 TRBV29-1 TGCAGCGTTTTTTCCGGGAACACTGAAGCTTTCTTT CSVFSGNTEAFF
TRBJ1-5 - TRBD1 15 TRBV6-1 TGTGCCAGCAGTTTCCAGGGGGAGGGCAATCAGCCCCAGCATTTT CASSFQGEGNQPQHF
TRBJ2-3 - TRBD2 15 TRBV2 TGTGCCAGCAGTGGTGTGACTAGCGGCACAGATACGCAGTATTTT CASSGVTSGTDTQYF
TRBJ1-2 few TRBD1 15 TRBV25-1 TGTGCCAGCAGCTCCCAAGGGGACAGGCACTATGGCTACACCTTC CASSSQGDRHYGYTF
TRBJ1-1 few - 12 TRBV29-1 TGCAGCGTTCGCCGCGGAGACACTGAAGCTTTCTTT CSVRRGDTEAFF
TRBJ2-4 few TRBD1 15 TRBV19 TGTGCCAGTAGTAACAGGGGATTAGCCAAAAACATTCAGTACTTC CASSNRGLAKNIQYF
TRBJ1-1 few - 13 TRBV18 TGTGCCAGCTCACCCACCCAGAACACTGAAGCTTTCTTT CASSPTQNTEAFF
TRBJ2-7 - - 14 TRBV2 TGTGCCAGCAGGATAACTGGAGCCTCCTACGAGCAGTACTTC CASRITGASYEQYF
TRBJ1-2 few - 14 TRBV11-3 TGTGCCAGCAGCCCCTACGGGACACCTTATGGCTACACCTTC CASSPYGTPYGYTF
TRBJ1-5 - - 14 TRBV6-1 TGTGCCAGCAGTGGACAGTCAGGATTGCAGCCCCAGCATTTT CASSGQSGLQPQHF
TRBJ2-5 few - 15 TRBV7-8 TGTGCCAGCAGCCCCCTAGGGGGATTCCAAGAGACCCAGTACTTC CASSPLGGFQETQYF
TRBJ2-1 - TRBD2 19 TRBV7-9 TGTGCCAGCATGCTTTCGCCGGGACTAGCGGGGGGCCGATACAATGAGCAGTTCTTC CASMLSPGLAGGRYNEQFF
TRBJ1-1 - TRBD1 15 TRBV15 TGTGCCACCAATATCGGGACAGGGGGCAATGGTGAAGCTTTCTTT CATNIGTGGNGEAFF
TRBJ2-5 - - 16 TRBV6-5 TGTGCCAGCAGTTATTTTGGGACCTCCACCTGGGAGACCCAGTACTTC CASSYFGTSTWETQYF
TRBJ2-3 - - 11 TRBV4-3 TGCGCCAGCAGCCAAGCTGATACGCAGTATTTT CASSQADTQYF
TRBJ1-4 once - 15 TRBV5-1 TGCGCCAGCACCGAGGGTGGCGGTGGGAATGAAAAACTGTTTTTT CASTEGGGGNEKLFF
TRBJ2-7 - - 13 TRBV19 TGTGCCAGTAGCCTGGACAGTACCTACGAGCAGTACTTC CASSLDSTYEQYF
TRBJ2-7 few TRBD2 14 TRBV4-2 TGTGCCAGCAGCCGGGAGGGGATGAATGACGAGCAGTACTTC CASSREGMNDEQYF
TRBJ2-5 - - 16 TRBV7-2 TGTGCCAGCAGCTTAGCTCCCGTGGAGGGTGTTAACACCCAGTACTTC CASSLAPVEGVNTQYF
TRBJ2-2 - - 15 TRBV5-1 TGCGCCAGCAGCTTGGTTGATCCGAACACCGGGGAGCTGTTTTTT CASSLVDPNTGELFF
TRBJ1-2 - TRBD1 15 TRBV5-5 TGTGCCAGCAGCTTGCCGGGACAGGGAGTCTATGGCTACACCTTC CASSLPGQGVYGYTF
TRBJ1-1 - - 13 TRBV6-6 TGTGCCAGCATTCAGGATCTAAACACTGAAGCTTTCTTT CASIQDLNTEAFF
TRBJ2-1 - TRBD2 15 TRBV9 TGTGCCAGCAGCGTAGAACTAGCGGGGGGAAGTGAGCAGTTCTTC CASSVELAGGSEQFF
TRBJ1-2 - - 13 TRBV6-6 TGTGCCAGCAGATCAGAGTCCAACTATGGCTACACCTTC CASRSESNYGYTF
TRBJ2-1 once TRBD1 11 TRBV29-1 TGCAGCGGACAGGGTGCCGATGAGCAGTTCTTC CSGQGADEQFF
TRBJ1-1 - - 12 TRBV30 TGTGCCTGGAGTGTAGCATCAGGGCTAGCTTTCTTT CAWSVASGLAFF
TRBJ1-5 - - 15 TRBV29-1 TGCAGCGTCGTCCGGGACAAGTATAGCAATCAGCCCCAGCATTTT CSVVRDKYSNQPQHF
TRBJ2-7 - - 14 TRBV7-2 TGTGCCAGCAGCTCATATAGCCCTTCCTACGAGCAGTACTTC CASSSYSPSYEQYF
TRBJ1-5 - - 13 TRBV5-1 TGCGCCAGCAGCTTGGGGACTAACCAGCCCCAGCATTTT CASSLGTNQPQHF
TRBJ1-5 - - 16 TRBV7-9 TGTGCCAGCAGCTTAGGGCTCGCAGGGTCCCATCAGCCCCAGCATTTT CASSLGLAGSHQPQHF
TRBJ2-1 - - 15 TRBV7-2 TGTGCCAGCAGCCCCCCCGGGGGCCCCGGCAATGAGCAGTTCTTC CASSPPGGPGNEQFF
TRBJ2-7 once - 14 TRBV29-1 TGCAGCGTTGGTCCCCCGGGAAAGGTCCACGAGCAGTACTTC CSVGPPGKVHEQYF
TRBJ1-5 - - 13 TRBV6-5 TGTGCCAGCAGTTACATGGGAAATCAGCCCCAGCATTTT CASSYMGNQPQHF
TRBJ2-5 - TRBD2 15 TRBV30 TGTGCCTGGACTCGCGGGACTAGCGGCCAAGAGACCCAGTACTTC CAWTRGTSGQETQYF
TRBJ2-5 - TRBD1 15 TRBV7-7 TGTGCTAGCAGCCCGGGACAGGGGGCCCGGGAGACCCAGTACTTC CASSPGQGARETQYF
TRBJ2-5 few TRBD1 12 TRBV29-1 TGCAGCGTAACCCGGGACAGAGAGACCCAGTACTTC CSVTRDRETQYF